Sequencing of this T cell receptor beta chain was carried out in a study of identical twins. This CDR3 has 11 residues. Deletions cut 6 bases from V and 5 bases from J, with 7 bases between. Study conclusions and caveats: The study found weaker excess twin sharing in beta out-of-frame sequences. Partly confounded zero-insertion analyses could result from invariant MAIT and iNKT cells.

One entry per CDR3 protein, called by TCRdb with MiXCR from the 5' RACE reads. The sample yields about 520,000 distinct CDR3 sequences, roughly a fifth seen once. This clonotype was seen only a few times. Its antigen remains unidentified. The sample also formed part of further work on T cells expressing NK-cell markers. That report adds: There remained a lack of clarity about HCMV specificity of expanded NKG2C+ T cell clones.

The sample was CD4+ T cells sorted from blood. The chain carries TRBV12-3 or TRBV12-4 and TRBJ1-2; D possibly corresponds to TRBD1 (6 bases). The TCR sequence derives from a young woman in good health. The CDR3 DNA is TGTGCCAGCAGCGGACAGTATGGCTACACCTTC. Protein product: CASSGQYGYTF.